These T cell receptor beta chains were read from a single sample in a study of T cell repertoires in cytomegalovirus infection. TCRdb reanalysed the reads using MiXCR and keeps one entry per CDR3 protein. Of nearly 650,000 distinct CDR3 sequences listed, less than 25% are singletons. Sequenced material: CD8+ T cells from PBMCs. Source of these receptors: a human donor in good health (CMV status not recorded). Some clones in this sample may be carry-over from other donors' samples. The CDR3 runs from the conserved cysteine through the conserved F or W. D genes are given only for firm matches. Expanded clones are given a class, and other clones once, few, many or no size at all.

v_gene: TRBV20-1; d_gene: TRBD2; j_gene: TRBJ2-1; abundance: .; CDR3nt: TGCAGTACTTCACTAGCGGGGGAGTCCTACAATGAACAGTTCTTC; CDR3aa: CSTSLAGESYNEQFF
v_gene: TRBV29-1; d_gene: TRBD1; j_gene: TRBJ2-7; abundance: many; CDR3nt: TGCAGCGTGGAGGGGACAGGGGGTATCTACGAGCAGTACTTC; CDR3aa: CSVEGTGGIYEQYF
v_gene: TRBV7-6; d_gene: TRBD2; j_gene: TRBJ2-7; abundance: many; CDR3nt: TGTGCCAGCAGCCCGACTAGCGGGGGGGCCGACGAGCAGTACTTC; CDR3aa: CASSPTSGGADEQYF
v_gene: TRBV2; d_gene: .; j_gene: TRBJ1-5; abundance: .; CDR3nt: TGTGCCAGCAAGTTCGGGACGGATAGCAATCAGCCCCAGCATTTT; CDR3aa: CASKFGTDSNQPQHF
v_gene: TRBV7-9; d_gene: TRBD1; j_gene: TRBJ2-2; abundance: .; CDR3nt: TGTGCCAGCAGCTCGGACAGGGCGGCCACCGGGGAGCTGTTTTTT; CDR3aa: CASSSDRAATGELFF
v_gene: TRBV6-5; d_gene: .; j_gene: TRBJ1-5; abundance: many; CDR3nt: TGTGCCAGCAGCCCCCCAGGTCAGCCCCAGCATTTT; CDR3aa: CASSPPGQPQHF
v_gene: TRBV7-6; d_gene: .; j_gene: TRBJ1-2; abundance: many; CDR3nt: TGTGCCAGCAGCCCCGTTCCCGGGGATACTAACTATGGCTACACCTTC; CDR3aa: CASSPVPGDTNYGYTF
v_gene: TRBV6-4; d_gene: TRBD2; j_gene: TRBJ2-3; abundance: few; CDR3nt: TGTGCCAGCAGGGGACTAGCGGGGGGCCCGCGCTGCACAGATACGCAGTATTTT; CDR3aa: CASRGLAGGPRCTDTQYF
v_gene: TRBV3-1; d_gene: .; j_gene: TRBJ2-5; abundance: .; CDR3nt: TGTGCCAGCAGCCCACAACCTCAAGGGGTGTACCAAGAGACCCAGTACTTC; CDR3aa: CASSPQPQGVYQETQYF
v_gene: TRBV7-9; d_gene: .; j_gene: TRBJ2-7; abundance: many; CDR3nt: TGTGCCAGCAGCTTAGTTGGACAACCGGATACTCGGGACTACGAGCAGTACTTC; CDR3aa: CASSLVGQPDTRDYEQYF
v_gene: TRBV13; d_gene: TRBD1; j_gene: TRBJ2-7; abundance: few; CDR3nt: TGTGCCAGCAGCATGACTGAACAGGGGAACTCCTACGAGCAGTACTTC; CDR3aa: CASSMTEQGNSYEQYF
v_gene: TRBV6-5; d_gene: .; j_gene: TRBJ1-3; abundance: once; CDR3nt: TGTGCCAGCAGCACGGACAGTCACTCTGGAAACACCATATATTTT; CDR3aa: CASSTDSHSGNTIYF
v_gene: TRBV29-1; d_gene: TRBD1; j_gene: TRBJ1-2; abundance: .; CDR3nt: TGCAGCGTTGGGTGGGACAGCAACTATGGCTACACCTTC; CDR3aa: CSVGWDSNYGYTF
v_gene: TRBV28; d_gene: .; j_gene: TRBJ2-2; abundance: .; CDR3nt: TGTGCCAGCAGTCATCGGGGAGCGAGAGCCGGGGAGCTGTTTTTT; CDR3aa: CASSHRGARAGELFF
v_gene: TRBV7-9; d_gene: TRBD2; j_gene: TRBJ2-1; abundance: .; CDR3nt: TGTGCCAGCAGCTTAGTAAAAACTAGCGGGGGCAATGAGCAGTTCTTC; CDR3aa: CASSLVKTSGGNEQFF
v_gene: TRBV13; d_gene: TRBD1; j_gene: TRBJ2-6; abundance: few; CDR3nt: TGTGCCAGCAGCTTATTGAGGGGGTCATTGGGGACAGGCAACTCTGGGGCCAACGTCCTGACTTTC; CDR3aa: CASSLLRGSLGTGNSGANVLTF
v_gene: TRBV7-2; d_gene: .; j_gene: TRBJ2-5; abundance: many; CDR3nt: TGTGCCAGCAGCCCCTTAGGGGGACTGGAAGAGACCCAGTACTTC; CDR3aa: CASSPLGGLEETQYF
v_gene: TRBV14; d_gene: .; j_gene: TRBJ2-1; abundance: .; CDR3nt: TGTGCCAGCAGCCAGTTTGGAGGTTCCTACAATGAGCAGTTCTTC; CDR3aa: CASSQFGGSYNEQFF
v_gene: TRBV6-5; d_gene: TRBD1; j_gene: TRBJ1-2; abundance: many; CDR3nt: TGTGCCAGCAGAAGGACAGGTTTCAACTATGGCTACACCTTC; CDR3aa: CASRRTGFNYGYTF
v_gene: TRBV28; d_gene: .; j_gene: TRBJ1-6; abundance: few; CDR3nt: TGTGCCAGCAGTTTAGAACAGGATCGAGGGTATAATTCACCCCTCCACTTT; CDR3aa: CASSLEQDRGYNSPLHF
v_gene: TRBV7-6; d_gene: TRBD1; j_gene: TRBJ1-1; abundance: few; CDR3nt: TGTGCCAGCAGCTTAGTTCCAGGGGGCATAAACACTGAAGCTTTCTTT; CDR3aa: CASSLVPGGINTEAFF
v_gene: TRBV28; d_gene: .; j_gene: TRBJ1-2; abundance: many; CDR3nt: TGTGCCAGCAGTGGGGGCCGGGTCATGTTCGAGATTGGCTACACCTTC; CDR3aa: CASSGGRVMFEIGYTF
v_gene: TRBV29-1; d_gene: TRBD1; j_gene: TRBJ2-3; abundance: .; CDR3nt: TGCAGCGTTGAAGGCGACAGGGTCTCCACAGATACGCAGTATTTT; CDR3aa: CSVEGDRVSTDTQYF
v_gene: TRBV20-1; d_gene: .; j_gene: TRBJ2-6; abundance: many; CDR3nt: TGCAGTGCTAGTCACAGGGATTTTGAATCTGGGGCCAACGTCCTGACTTTC; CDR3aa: CSASHRDFESGANVLTF
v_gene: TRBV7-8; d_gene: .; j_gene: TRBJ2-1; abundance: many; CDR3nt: TGTGCCAGCAGCTTAGGCCTATTGGGGATTTCCTCCTACAATGAGCAGTTCTTC; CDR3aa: CASSLGLLGISSYNEQFF
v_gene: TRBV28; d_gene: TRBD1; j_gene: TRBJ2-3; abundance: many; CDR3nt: TGTGCCAGCAGTAACGACAGGGGTACAGATACGCAGTATTTT; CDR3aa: CASSNDRGTDTQYF
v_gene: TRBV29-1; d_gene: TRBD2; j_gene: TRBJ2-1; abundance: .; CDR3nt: TGCAGAGTCGCTAGCGGGGGGAATGAGCAGTTCTTC; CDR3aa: CRVASGGNEQFF
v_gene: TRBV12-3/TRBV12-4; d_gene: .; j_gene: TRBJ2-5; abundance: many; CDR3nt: TGTGCCAGCGCGGAGGGGGACGAGACCCAGTACTTC; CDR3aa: CASAEGDETQYF
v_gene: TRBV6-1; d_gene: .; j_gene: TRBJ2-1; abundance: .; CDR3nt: TGTGCCGGCGGGTACTTGCAGTTCTTC; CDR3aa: CAGGYLQFF
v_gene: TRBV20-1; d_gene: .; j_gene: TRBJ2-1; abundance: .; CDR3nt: TGCAGTGCACCTCTAGCGAATGAGCAGTTCTTC; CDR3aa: CSAPLANEQFF
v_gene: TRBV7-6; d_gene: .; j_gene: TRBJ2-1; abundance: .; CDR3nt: TGTGCCAGCAACTCACCCCGCGGGGGCCACAATGAGCAGTTCTTC; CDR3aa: CASNSPRGGHNEQFF
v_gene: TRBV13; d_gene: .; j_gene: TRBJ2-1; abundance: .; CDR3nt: TGTGCCAGCAGCTGGGGAGGGGGGGCCTCCAATGAGCAGTTCTTC; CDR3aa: CASSWGGGASNEQFF
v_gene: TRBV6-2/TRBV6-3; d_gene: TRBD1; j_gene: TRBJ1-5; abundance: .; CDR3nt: TGTGCCAGCAGTCAAAACCGGGACAGAACCTATTATAGCAATCAGCCCCAGCATTTT; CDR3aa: CASSQNRDRTYYSNQPQHF
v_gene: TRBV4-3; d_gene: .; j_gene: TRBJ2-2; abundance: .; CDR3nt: TGCGCCAGCAGCCAATGGGACGTGGGGCCGAACACCGGGGAGCTGTTTTTT; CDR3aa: CASSQWDVGPNTGELFF
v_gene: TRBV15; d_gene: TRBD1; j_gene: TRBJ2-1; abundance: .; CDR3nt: TGTGCCACCAGCGGATACGGGACAGGGATGGGCAATGAGCAGTTCTTC; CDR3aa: CATSGYGTGMGNEQFF
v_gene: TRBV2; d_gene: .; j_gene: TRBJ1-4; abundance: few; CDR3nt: TGTGCCAGCAGTGAAATCCAGGACTCATTTTTT; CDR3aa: CASSEIQDSFF
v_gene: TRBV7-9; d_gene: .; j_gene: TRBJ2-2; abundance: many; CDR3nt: TGTGCCAGCAGCTCCCAAGCAGGGGCAGGGACCGGGGAGCTGTTTTTT; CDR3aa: CASSSQAGAGTGELFF
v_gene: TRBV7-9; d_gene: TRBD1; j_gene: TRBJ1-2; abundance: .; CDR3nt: TGTGCCAGCAGCGACGACAGGGGGGACTATGGCTACACCTTC; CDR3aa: CASSDDRGDYGYTF
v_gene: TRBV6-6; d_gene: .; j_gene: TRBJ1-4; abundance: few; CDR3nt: TGTGCCAGCAGTTACTCAGCGACAGGCCTAACTGAAGAGCTGTTTTTT; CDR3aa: CASSYSATGLTEELFF
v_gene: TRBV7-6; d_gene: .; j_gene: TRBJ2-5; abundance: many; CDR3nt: TGTGCCAGCAGCCCGAGCCGCGGGTTGGAGACCCAGTACTTC; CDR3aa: CASSPSRGLETQYF
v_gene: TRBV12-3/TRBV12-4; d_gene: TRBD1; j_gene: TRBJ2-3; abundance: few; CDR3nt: TGTGCCAGCAGTTTACCGGGACAGGGGAGAACAGATACGCAGTATTTT; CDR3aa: CASSLPGQGRTDTQYF
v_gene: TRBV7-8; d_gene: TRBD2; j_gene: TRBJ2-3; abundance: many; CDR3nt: TGTGCCAGCAGCTTAGAGTACCTAGCGGGGGTCACAGATACGCAGTATTTT; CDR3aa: CASSLEYLAGVTDTQYF
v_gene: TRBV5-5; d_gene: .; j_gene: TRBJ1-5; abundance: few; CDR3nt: TGTGCCAGCAGCTTAATTATGGCCAGAAGCAATCAGCCCCAGCATTTT; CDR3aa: CASSLIMARSNQPQHF
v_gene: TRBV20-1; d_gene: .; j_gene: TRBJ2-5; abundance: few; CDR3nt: TGCAGTGCTAGCCCGGGGGTGGACGGGGAGACCCAGTACTTC; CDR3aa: CSASPGVDGETQYF
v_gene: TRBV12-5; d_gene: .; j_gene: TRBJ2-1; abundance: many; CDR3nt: TGTGCTAGTGGGCTGACAGACTACAATGAGCAGTTCTTC; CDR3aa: CASGLTDYNEQFF
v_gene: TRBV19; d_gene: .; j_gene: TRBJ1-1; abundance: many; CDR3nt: TGTGCCAGTATAAGAGGGGCCACTGAAGCTTTCTTT; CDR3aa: CASIRGATEAFF
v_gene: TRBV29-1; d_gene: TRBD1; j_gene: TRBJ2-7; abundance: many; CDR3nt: TGCAGCGTTCTTCCAGGGACAGGGGCCTCCTACGAGCAGTACTTC; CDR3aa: CSVLPGTGASYEQYF
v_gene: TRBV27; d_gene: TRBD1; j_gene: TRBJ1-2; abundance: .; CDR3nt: TGTGCCAGCAGTTTATCTGGGACAGGACTCTATGGCTACACCTTC; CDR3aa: CASSLSGTGLYGYTF
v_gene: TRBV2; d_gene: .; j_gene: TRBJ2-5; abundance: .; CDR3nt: TGTGCCAGCAGTCCCACTAAGGGCCAAGAGACCCAGTACTTC; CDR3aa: CASSPTKGQETQYF
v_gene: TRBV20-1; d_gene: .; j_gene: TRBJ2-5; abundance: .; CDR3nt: TGCAGTGCTAGAGATTGGCTAGCTGTCGGGGAGACCCAGTACTTC; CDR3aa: CSARDWLAVGETQYF